What follows are 21 T cell receptor beta chains derived from one specimen sequenced in a study of blood T cell repertoires in COVID-19. The repertoire was sequenced with immunoSEQ multiplex PCR; TCRdb's copy has only in-frame clones and lacks some. The table has 190,000 or so clones, 70% to 90% seen once. Sequencing was done on a sample of peripheral blood. The receptors here all came from a man aged 35 to 55 with active or convalescent COVID-19.

The chain joins TRBV27 to TRBJ2-7; the D gene is possibly TRBD1 (5 bases). Trimming shortened V by 11 bases and J by 2 bases, and 7 bases separated the two germline ends. Germline V CDR1 and CDR2: MNHEY, SMNVEV (reference sequence). The CDR3 sequence is 10 residues long. The CDR3 spells CASGTYEQYF. CDR3 coding DNA: TGTGCCTCAGGGACCTACGAGCAGTACTTC.

This clone showed up many times. This chain joins TRBV5-3 and TRBJ2-1; TRBD1 is a possible D gene (5 bases). TRBV5-3 qualifies as an ORF whose function is uncertain. There are 14 residues in the CDR3. V lost 1 base and J lost 3, with 8 bases in between. The CDR3 sequence is CARSLRQGYNEQFF. The CDR3 DNA sequence: TGTGCCAGAAGCTTGCGGCAGGGCTACAATGAGCAGTTCTTC.

The chain is built from TRBV4-2 and TRBJ1-5; 9 nucleotides align to TRBD1. This CDR3 is 16 amino acids long. Per the germline V gene, CDR1 is LGHNA and CDR2 is YNFKEQ. The trim removed 5 bases at V and 3 bases at J, leaving 8 bases unmatched. CDR3 sequence reads: CASSTRDRDYNQPQHF. DNA for the CDR3: TGTGCCAGCAGCACCCGGGACAGGGACTACAATCAGCCCCAGCATTTT.

The rearrangement joins TRBV5-1 to TRBJ2-2; TRBD2 matches 7 bases. The trim removed 4 bases at V and 1 base at J, leaving 1 base unmatched. CDR1 and CDR2 from the germline V gene are SGHRS and YFSETQ. This CDR3 comprises 14 residues. The DNA of the CDR3 is TGCGCCAGCAGCGGACTAGGGAACACCGGGGAGCTGTTTTTT. Protein sequence: CASSGLGNTGELFF.

CDR3 residues: CASADRTNYGYTF. In DNA form, the CDR3 reads TGTGCCAGCGCCGACAGGACTAACTATGGCTACACCTTC. The gene calls are TRBV28 and TRBJ1-2, with D perhaps TRBD1 (6 bases). Germline V CDR1 and CDR2: MDHEN, SYDVKM. This CDR3 has 13 amino acids. Trimming took 8 bases from V and 0 from J, leaving 10 bases between them.

The chain employs TRBV11-3 and TRBJ1-6; D is perhaps TRBD1 (5 bases). Germline V CDR1 and CDR2: SGHNT, YENEEA. V lost 1 base to trimming and J lost 10 bases, with 14 bases between them. The CDR3 length is 15 residues. CDR3: CASSLGSRRGSPLHF. The CDR3 nucleotides read TGTGCCAGCAGCTTAGGTTCCCGAAGGGGATCACCCCTCCACTTT.

V and J are TRBV6-6 and TRBJ1-2, with D hard to call. CDR1 and CDR2 from the germline V gene are MNHNY and SVGAGI (reference sequence). V lost 0 bases and J lost 0, with 8 bases in between. CDR3 length: 15 amino acids. Written as DNA, the CDR3 is TGTGCCAGCAGTTACTCAGCTACAGCTAACTATGGCTACACCTTC. Encoded protein: CASSYSATANYGYTF.

J is TRBJ1-5 and V is TRBV9; 8 bases align to TRBD1. After removal of 3 bases from V and 0 bases from J, the junction contained 5 bases not matched to a gene. The CDR3 runs 16 residues. The germline V gene has CDR1 SGDLS and CDR2 YYNGEE. Here the CDR3 reads CASSGGQGGSNQPQHF. The CDR3 nucleotides are TGTGCCAGCAGCGGCGGACAGGGTGGTAGCAATCAGCCCCAGCATTTT. Drawing the rest from reference TRBV9 and TRBJ1-5, the complete variable domain is DSGVTQTPKHLITATGQRVTLRCSPRSGDLSVYWYQQSLDQGLQFLIQYYNGEERAKGNILERFSAQQFPDLHSELNLSSLELGDSALYFCASSGGQGGSNQPQHFGDGTRLSIL.

V and J are TRBV11-3 and TRBJ1-4; 9 nucleotides line up with TRBD1. The length of the CDR3 is 17 residues. The junction had 9 bases not matched to a gene; V was cut back by 5 bases and J by 2 bases. CDR1 and CDR2 from the germline V gene are SGHNT and YENEEA. The CDR3 protein is CASSRRDRVRTNEKLFF. In DNA form, the CDR3 reads TGTGCCAGCAGCAGGCGGGACAGGGTGAGGACTAATGAAAAACTGTTTTTT. Complete variable domain (other parts from reference TRBV11-3 and TRBJ1-4): EAGVVQSPRYKIIEKKQPVAFWCNPISGHNTLYWYLQNLGQGPELLIRYENEEAVDDSQLPKDRFSAERLKGVDSTLKIQPAELGDSAVYLCASSRRDRVRTNEKLFFGSGTQLSVL.

This chain uses TRBV7-3 with TRBJ1-1, with D possibly TRBD1 on 5 matching bases. Germline V gene sequence: CDR1 SGHTA, CDR2 FQGTGA. Trimming pared 2 bases from V and 3 bases from J, leaving 7 bases between. The CDR3 covers 13 residues. The CDR3 loop is CASSLDSYTEAFF. CDR3 DNA: TGTGCCAGCAGCTTAGACAGTTACACTGAAGCTTTCTTT.

This chain uses TRBV30 with TRBJ1-5; D is unresolved. Germline loops: CDR1 GTSNPN, CDR2 SVGIG (reference sequence). CDR3 length: 17 residues. V was cut by 1 base and J by 0 bases, with 16 bases left in between. The CDR3 DNA reads TGTGCCTGGAGTGAACAGTTCCTATTGAATAGCAATCAGCCCCAGCATTTT. Protein product: CAWSEQFLLNSNQPQHF.

The chain is built from TRBV29-1 and TRBJ1-4, with TRBD1 as a possible D gene (5 bases). The CDR3 length is 13 residues. V shed 8 bases and J shed 6 bases, with 16 bases lying between them. Germline V CDR1 and CDR2: SQVTM, ANQGSEA. The CDR3 loop reads CSFWGGRDEKLFF. For the CDR3, the DNA is TGCAGCTTCTGGGGGGGACGGGATGAAAAACTGTTTTTT.

This clone was recorded a few times. This sequence joins TRBV6-5 and TRBJ1-2; D possibly corresponds to TRBD1 (6 bases). The V gene lost 4 bases and the J gene lost 4 bases, with 16 bases spanning the gap. The CDR3 loop spans 15 amino acids. Germline values: CDR1 MNHEY, CDR2 SVGAGI. CDR3 bases: TGTGCCAGCAGTTCGCTGACAGGAATCGGCTATGGCTACACCTTC. This translates into CASSSLTGIGYGYTF.

The chain combines TRBV7-6 with TRBJ2-2; TRBD2 agrees at 7 bases. The V segment lost 9 bases and the J segment 6 bases; nucleotides outside the gene matches: 7. CDR3 size: 13 residues. Germline V gene lookup returns CDR1 SGHVS and CDR2 FNYEAQ. The CDR3 DNA reads TGTGCCAGGGGGGGGACGGGCGCCGGGGAGCTGTTTTTT. Its translation: CARGGTGAGELFF.

The chain links TRBV2 to TRBJ2-1, with a weak D call TRBD2 (7 bases). CDR1 is SNHLY, CDR2 FYNNEI, per germline. V gave up 1 base and J gave up 6 bases, with 13 bases separating them. The CDR3 has 15 amino acids. The CDR3 loop is CASSEGGGGPNEQFF. CDR3 in DNA: TGTGCCAGCAGTGAAGGAGGGGGGGGACCCAATGAGCAGTTCTTC. The variable domain in full, completed from reference TRBV2 and TRBJ2-1, reads EPEVTQTPSHQVTQMGQEVILRCVPISNHLYFYWYRQILGQKVEFLVSFYNNEISEKSEIFDDQFSVERPDGSNFTLKIRSTKLEDSAMYFCASSEGGGGPNEQFFGPGTRLTVL.

V and J are TRBV7-9 and TRBJ2-4; 9 bases fit TRBD1. V lost 3 bases, J lost 7 bases, and 10 bases stayed unmatched. The CDR3 sequence is 16 residues long. From germline, CDR1 is SEHNR and CDR2 FQNEAQ (reference sequence). CDR3 residues: CASSFSLGQGGNIQYF. DNA of the CDR3: TGTGCCAGCAGCTTCTCCCTGGGACAGGGCGGTAACATTCAGTACTTC.

The V gene is TRBV4-1, the J gene TRBJ2-1; perhaps TRBD1 as D (6 bases). The CDR3 extends over 16 amino acids. Trimming removed 0 bases from V and 0 bases from J, with 9 bases in between. Germline CDR1 is MGHRA and CDR2 is YSYEKL. The CDR3 is CASSQDFRGSYNEQFF. CDR3 in DNA: TGCGCCAGCAGCCAAGATTTCAGGGGCTCCTACAATGAGCAGTTCTTC.

V usage is TRBV12-5 and J usage is TRBJ1-1; 7 nucleotides line up with TRBD1. J gave up 4 bases and V 1 base, and 6 bases lay outside the gene matches. The CDR3 spans 15 residues. CDR1 is LGHNT, CDR2 FRNRAP, per germline. In nucleotides, the CDR3 is TGTGCTAGTGGTTTGGGGAGGGGGCGCAGCACTGAAGCTTTCTTT. Protein: CASGLGRGRSTEAFF.

This chain links TRBV6-5 with TRBJ2-7, with 10 bases aligning to TRBD2. The junction had 5 bases not matched to a gene; V was cut back by 6 bases and J by 0 bases. The CDR3 covers 15 residues. CDR1 MNHEY and CDR2 SVGAGI come from the germline V gene. In DNA form, the CDR3 reads TGTGCCAGCAGCAAACTAGCGGGGAACTCCTACGAGCAGTACTTC. Protein: CASSKLAGNSYEQYF.

The chain has TRBV19 and TRBJ2-2; possible D gene TRBD1, 6 bases. There are 16 residues in the CDR3. Trimming stripped 7 bases from V and 5 bases from J, with 20 bases between. Germline V gene data show CDR1 as LNHDA and CDR2 as SQIVND (reference sequence). The CDR3 loop reads CASTPRGTGRTGELFF. The CDR3 bases are TGTGCCAGTACCCCGAGGGGTACAGGGCGAACCGGGGAGCTGTTTTTT. Filled out from reference TRBV19 and TRBJ2-2, the complete variable domain reads DGGITQSPKYLFRKEGQNVTLSCEQNLNHDAMYWYRQDPGQGLRLIYYSQIVNDFQKGDIAEGYSVSREKKESFPLTVTSAQKNPTAFYLCASTPRGTGRTGELFFGEGSRLTVL.

The gene calls are TRBV7-8 and TRBJ2-5, with D maybe TRBD2 (5 bases). Trimming took off 3 bases at V and 3 bases at J, with 11 bases between the two ends. Germline CDR1 is SGHVS and CDR2 is FQNEAQ. This CDR3 contains 14 residues. The CDR3 nucleotides are TGTGCCAGCAGCTTGAGGAGGAGAAAAGAGACCCAGTACTTC. Protein sequence: CASSLRRRKETQYF.